This T cell receptor beta chain appears in the sequencing data of a study of OX40 agonist ivuxolimab in advanced cancers. For context, the study as a whole: Ivuxolimab was an agonistic, fully human IgG2 monoclonal antibody directed against OX40 (CD134), a costimulatory receptor. Intravenous ivuxolimab was administered to patients every 2 weeks at six dose levels: 0.01, 0.1, 0.3, 1.5, 3 and 10 mg/kg. Of the approximately 54 patients in dose escalation, about 20 had hepatocellular carcinoma, some 15 had melanoma, 9 had renal cell carcinoma and 9 had head and neck cancer. The dose-escalation cohort was around 83% male with a mean age of approximately 60 years, ranging from roughly 20 to 80. Patients were allowed to have had prior anti-PD-1, anti-PD-L1 or anti-CTLA-4 therapy, and 40% of the dose-escalation patients had previously received checkpoint inhibitors. Partial responses occurred in three dose-escalation patients, of whom one had hepatocellular carcinoma and two had cutaneous melanoma. The point of sequencing TCRbeta in the periphery was to test whether ivuxolimab changed TCR sequence diversity and drove clonal T-cell expansion. The paper covers the monotherapy dose-escalation part of the phase I ivuxolimab trial, which included N of about 50 patients.

Patients with a history of autoimmune disease or receiving systemic immunosuppression were excluded from the trial. Peripheral blood for TCR sequencing was collected from all dose cohorts at baseline, on cycle 4 day 1, and on cycle 7 day 1. The samples were taken from a phase I, first-in-human, multicenter, open-label dose-escalation trial of ivuxolimab. The trial enrolled adults with locally advanced or metastatic head and neck squamous cell, hepatocellular, melanoma or renal cell carcinoma. Before TCR sequencing, CD4+ T cells and CD8+ T cells were sorted from peripheral blood as separate populations. A remark on this clone: The antigen it recognizes is unknown. No base-level quality is on record; no much larger clone is a single base apart.

The CDR3 runs 14 amino acids, cysteine and phenylalanine included. Only the CDR3 DNA is retained, 42 bases long and in frame from the first base. At the junction V is shortened by 3 bases and J by 2 bases; bases outside the gene matches: 3. CDR1 and CDR2 are drawn from the germline V gene (reference sequence): SGHNT, YYREEE. Genomic DNA was extracted from sorted cells for sequencing of the TCRbeta CDR3 region. TCRbeta CDR3 regions were sequenced using the immunoSEQ Assay. Sourced from immuneACCESS, this table was stored by TCRdb with only in-frame sequences that have V and J called. A share of the clones is absent; for the studies checked, an unresolved V gene accounts for under half, and the remainder has no known explanation. The sample includes around 100,000 clones, with about 96% observed a single time. About 2% of the sample is held by the ten biggest clonotypes. What the work shows at the level of the full study, not this receptor alone: Clonal expansion of both CD4+ and CD8+ blood T cells was observed from baseline to week 6 at doses 0.1 to 3.0 mg/kg. After ivuxolimab, more expanded clones were found on average in CD8+ T cells than in CD4+ T cells. In the 0.1-3.0 mg/kg groups, partial responders were among the patients with the lowest normalized peripheral clonal expansion, particularly in CD8+ T cells. Low levels of normalized T-cell clonal expansion were also seen in some patients who did not respond. Which antigens the clonally expanded peripheral T cells were specific for was not determined.

This clonotype was sampled from an adult with an advanced solid tumor such as melanoma, head and neck, liver or kidney cancer. The chain joins TRBV5-4 to TRBJ2-5; a stretch of 8 junction bases matches TRBD2. Material: CD4+ or CD8+ T cells sorted from blood, obtained in a trial of the OX40 agonist ivuxolimab. For the CDR3, the sequence is CASSWSGGQETQYF. The nucleotides read TGTGCCAGCAGCTGGTCGGGAGGGCAAGAGACCCAGTACTTC.